This T cell receptor (beta chain) was retrieved from a study of beta chain features in type 1 diabetes. Findings of the study overall: Patients with type 1 diabetes showed fewer VDJ junction insertions and more deletions.

As regards this clone: What it binds is not known.

What was sequenced were expressed TCRB transcripts, since all of the isolated RNA had been reverse transcribed. Profiling relied on immunoSEQ multiplex PCR, and the TCRdb table lists in-frame clones only, not all of them. This table holds 450,000 or so clones, roughly 10% found once. The CDR3 sequence is 17 residues long. Germline-derived CDR1 and CDR2 are PRHDT and FYEKMQ (reference sequence). J lost 7 bases, V lost 3 bases, and 15 bases had no gene match. This chain joins TRBV13 and TRBJ2-7; 10 bases are shared with TRBD2. The sample was naive CD4+ T cells from blood. The origin of this receptor is a woman aged 18 to 35 in good health. The CDR3 here is CASSFFNFKAGGEEQYF. The CDR3 nucleotides read TGTGCCAGCAGCTTCTTCAACTTCAAAGCGGGAGGGGAAGAGCAGTACTTC.